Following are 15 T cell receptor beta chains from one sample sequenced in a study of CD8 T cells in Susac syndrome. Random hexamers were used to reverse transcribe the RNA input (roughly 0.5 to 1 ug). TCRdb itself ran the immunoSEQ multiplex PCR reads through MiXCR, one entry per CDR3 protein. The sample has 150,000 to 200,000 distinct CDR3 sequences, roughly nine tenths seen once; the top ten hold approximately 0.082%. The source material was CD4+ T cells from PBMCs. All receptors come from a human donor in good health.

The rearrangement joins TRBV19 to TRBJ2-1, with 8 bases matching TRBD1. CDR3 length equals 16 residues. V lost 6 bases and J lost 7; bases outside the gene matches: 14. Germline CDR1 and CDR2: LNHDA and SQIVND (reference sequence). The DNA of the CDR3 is TGTGCCAGTAGAATGCGGACAGGGACACTCCTGAATGAGCAGTTCTTC. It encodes CASRMRTGTLLNEQFF.

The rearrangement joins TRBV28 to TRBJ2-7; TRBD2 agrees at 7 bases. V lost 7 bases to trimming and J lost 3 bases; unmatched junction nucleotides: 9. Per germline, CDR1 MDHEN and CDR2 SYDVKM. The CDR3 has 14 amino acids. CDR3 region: CASTPPAGFYEQYF. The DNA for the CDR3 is TGTGCCAGCACCCCACCAGCGGGGTTCTACGAGCAGTACTTC.

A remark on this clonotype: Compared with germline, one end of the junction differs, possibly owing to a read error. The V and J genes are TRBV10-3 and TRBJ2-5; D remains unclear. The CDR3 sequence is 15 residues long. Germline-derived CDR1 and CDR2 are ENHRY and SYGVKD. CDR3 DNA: TGTGCCATCAGCGAGTCGACCGTAAACCAAGAGACCCAGTACTTC. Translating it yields CAISESTVNQETQYF.

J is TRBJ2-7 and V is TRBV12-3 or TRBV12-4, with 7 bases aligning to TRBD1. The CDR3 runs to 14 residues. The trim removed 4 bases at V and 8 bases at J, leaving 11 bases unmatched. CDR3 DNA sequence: TGTGCCAGCAGTTGGGACAGCGGAACTACAAAGCAGTACTTC. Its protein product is CASSWDSGTTKQYF.

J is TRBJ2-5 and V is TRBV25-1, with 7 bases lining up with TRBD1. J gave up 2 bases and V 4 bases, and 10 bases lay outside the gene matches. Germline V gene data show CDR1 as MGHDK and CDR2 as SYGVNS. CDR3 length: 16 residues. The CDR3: CASSARRGREQETQYF. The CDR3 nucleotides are TGTGCCAGCAGTGCCAGAAGGGGGCGCGAGCAAGAGACCCAGTACTTC.

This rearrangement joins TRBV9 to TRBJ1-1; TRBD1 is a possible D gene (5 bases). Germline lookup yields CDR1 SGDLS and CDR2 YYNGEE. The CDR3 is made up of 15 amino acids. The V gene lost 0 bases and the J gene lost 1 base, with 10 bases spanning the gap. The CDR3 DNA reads TGTGCCAGCAGCGTAGGGGGACGCGGGAACACTGAAGCTTTCTTT. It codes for CASSVGGRGNTEAFF.

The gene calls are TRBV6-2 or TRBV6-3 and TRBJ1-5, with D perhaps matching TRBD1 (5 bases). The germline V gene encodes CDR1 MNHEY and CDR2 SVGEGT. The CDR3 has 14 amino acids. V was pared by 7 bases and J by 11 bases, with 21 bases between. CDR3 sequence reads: CASTSRAPGGAQHF. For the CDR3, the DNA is TGTGCCAGCACCTCCAGGGCCCCCGGTGGAGCCCAGCATTTT.

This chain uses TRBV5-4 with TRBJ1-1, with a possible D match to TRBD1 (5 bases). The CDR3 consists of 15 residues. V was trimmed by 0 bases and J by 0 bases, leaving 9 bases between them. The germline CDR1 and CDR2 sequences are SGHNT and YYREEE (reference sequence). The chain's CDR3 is CASSLEGKMNTEAFF. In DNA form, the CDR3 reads TGTGCCAGCAGCTTGGAGGGGAAGATGAACACTGAAGCTTTCTTT.

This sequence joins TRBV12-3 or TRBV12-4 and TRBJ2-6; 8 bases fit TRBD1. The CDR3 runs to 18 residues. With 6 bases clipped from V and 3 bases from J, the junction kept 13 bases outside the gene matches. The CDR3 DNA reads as TGTGCCAGCAGGTTGGGACAGGCCGGGAGATATGGGGCCAACGTCCTGACTTTC. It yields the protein CASRLGQAGRYGANVLTF.

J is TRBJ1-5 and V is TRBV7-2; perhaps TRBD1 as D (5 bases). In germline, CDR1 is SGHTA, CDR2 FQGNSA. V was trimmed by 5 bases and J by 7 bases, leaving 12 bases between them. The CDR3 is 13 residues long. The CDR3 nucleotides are TGTGCCAGCAGCCCCGGGGACGGCCAGCCCCAGCATTTT. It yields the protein CASSPGDGQPQHF.

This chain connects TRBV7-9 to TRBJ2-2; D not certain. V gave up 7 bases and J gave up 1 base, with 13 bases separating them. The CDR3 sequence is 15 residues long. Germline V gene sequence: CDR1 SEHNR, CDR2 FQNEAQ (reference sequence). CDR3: CASNLGHKNTGELFF. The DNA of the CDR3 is TGTGCCAGCAACCTAGGGCACAAGAACACCGGGGAGCTGTTTTTT. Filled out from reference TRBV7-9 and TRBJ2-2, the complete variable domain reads DTGVSQNPRHKITKRGQNVTFRCDPISEHNRLYWYRQTLGQGPEFLTYFQNEAQLEKSRLLSDRFSAERPKGSFSTLEIQRTEQGDSAMYLCASNLGHKNTGELFFGEGSRLTVL.

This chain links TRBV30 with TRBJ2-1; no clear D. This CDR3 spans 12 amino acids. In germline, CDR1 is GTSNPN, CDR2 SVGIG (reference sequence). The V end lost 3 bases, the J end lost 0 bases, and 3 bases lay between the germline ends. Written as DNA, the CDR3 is TGTGCCTGGAGCTTCTCCTACAATGAGCAGTTCTTC. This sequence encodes CAWSFSYNEQFF.

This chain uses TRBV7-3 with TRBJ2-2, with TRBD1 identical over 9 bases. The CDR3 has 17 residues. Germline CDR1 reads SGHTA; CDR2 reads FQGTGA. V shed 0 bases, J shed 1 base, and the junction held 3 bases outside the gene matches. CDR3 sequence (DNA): TGTGCCAGCAGCTTAACCGGGGGACAGGGGAACACCGGGGAGCTGTTTTTT. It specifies CASSLTGGQGNTGELFF.

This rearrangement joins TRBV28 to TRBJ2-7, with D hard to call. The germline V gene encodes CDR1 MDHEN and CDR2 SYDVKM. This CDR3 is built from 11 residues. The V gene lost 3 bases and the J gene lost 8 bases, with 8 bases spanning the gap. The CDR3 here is CASSFEAKQYF. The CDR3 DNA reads TGTGCCAGCAGTTTTGAGGCGAAGCAGTACTTC.

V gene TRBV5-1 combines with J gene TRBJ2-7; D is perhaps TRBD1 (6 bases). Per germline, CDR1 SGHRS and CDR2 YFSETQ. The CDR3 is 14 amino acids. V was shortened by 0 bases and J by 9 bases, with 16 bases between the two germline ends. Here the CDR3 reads CASSLDRAGVGQYF. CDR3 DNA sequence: TGCGCCAGCAGCTTGGACAGGGCCGGCGTCGGGCAGTACTTC.